The clone carrying this T cell receptor (beta chain) was counted at least ten times. These data originate in a study of molecular identifiers for immune sequencing clone quantification. TCRdb fed the PCR reads into MiXCR, producing one record per CDR3 protein. The sample holds about 640,000 distinct CDR3 sequences, about 20% seen once. Germline assignment: CDR1 MNHNS and CDR2 SASEGT. Deletions cut 10 bases from V and 0 bases from J, with 12 bases between. The CDR3 extends over 13 amino acids. The J gene is TRBJ1-1, the V gene TRBV6-1; no clear D. Specimen: naive CD8+ T cells from blood, with Jurkat cell RNA spiked in. The subset here: FACS-sorted CD8+CD4-CCR7+CD45RA+ naive T cells. This clonotype was obtained from a human donor in good health. Some libraries in this study had Jurkat cell RNA spiked in. The CDR3 DNA reads TGTGCCACAAGGACGGCCATGAACACTGAAGCTTTCTTT. Amino acid sequence: CATRTAMNTEAFF.